This is a list of T cell receptor beta chains from one sample in a study of shared clonotypes between healthy human individuals. Only in-frame clones appear in the TCRdb table, and some are missing; sequencing was by immunoSEQ multiplex PCR. The sample includes roughly 590,000 clones, about 95% of them seen just once. The source material was naive CD8+ T cells sorted from blood. All receptors derive from a young woman in good health. CDR3s include the opening cysteine and the closing phenylalanine or tryptophan. A D gene is named only where the DNA matches it firmly.

d_gene	v_gene	j_gene	CDR3aa	CDR3nt
.	TRBV28	TRBJ2-6	CASSPRLGANVLTF	TGTGCCAGCAGCCCTAGGTTGGGGGCCAACGTCCTGACTTTC
TRBD1	TRBV4-1	TRBJ1-5	CASSSTIPGQGGNQPQHF	TGCGCCAGCAGCTCGACGATTCCGGGACAGGGAGGCAATCAGCCCCAGCATTTT
TRBD2	TRBV13	TRBJ2-1	CASSSSGDRRDEQFF	TGTGCCAGCAGCTCTAGCGGGGACCGACGGGATGAGCAGTTCTTC
.	TRBV27	TRBJ2-7	CASSWRGRGGEQYF	TGTGCCAGCAGTTGGCGAGGCAGGGGAGGCGAGCAGTACTTC
.	TRBV27	TRBJ2-5	CASSLNRDETQYF	TGTGCCAGCAGTTTAAACAGGGATGAGACCCAGTACTTC
.	TRBV27	TRBJ1-1	CAPGGQPLCGAFF	TGTGCCCCCGGAGGCCAGCCTTTGTGTGGAGCTTTCTTT
.	TRBV2	TRBJ2-3	CASYPVGASADTQYF	TGTGCCAGCTACCCGGTGGGGGCGAGTGCAGATACGCAGTATTTT
TRBD2	TRBV15	TRBJ2-7	CATSTQTGTSYEQYF	TGTGCCACCAGCACCCAAACCGGGACTAGCTACGAGCAGTACTTC
.	TRBV27	TRBJ2-5	CASSLKPGETQYF	TGTGCCAGCAGTTTAAAGCCTGGAGAGACCCAGTACTTC
TRBD2	TRBV28	TRBJ2-1	CASTLSRDYLYNEQFF	TGTGCCAGCACCCTCTCTAGGGACTATTTGTACAATGAGCAGTTCTTC
.	TRBV7-8	TRBJ2-1	CASMWGDNEQFF	TGTGCCAGCATGTGGGGGGACAATGAGCAGTTCTTC
TRBD2	TRBV11-2	TRBJ2-7	CASSLTSGTEQYF	TGTGCCAGCAGCTTGACTAGCGGGACCGAGCAGTACTTC
.	TRBV10-1	TRBJ2-3	CASSELVASTDTQYF	TGCGCCAGCAGTGAGTTGGTCGCTAGCACAGATACGCAGTATTTT
.	TRBV4-1	TRBJ2-1	CASSPSREVYNEQFF	TGCGCCAGCAGCCCTTCCCGGGAAGTCTACAATGAGCAGTTCTTC
TRBD1	TRBV5-1	TRBJ2-7	CASSLVTGGFYEQYF	TGCGCCAGCAGCTTGGTAACAGGGGGCTTCTACGAGCAGTACTTC
TRBD1	TRBV15	TRBJ1-2	CATSRDLGGIRYGYTF	TGTGCCACCAGCAGAGATCTAGGGGGCATTCGTTATGGCTACACCTTC
TRBD2	TRBV9	TRBJ2-1	CASSPLAGVADEQFF	TGTGCCAGCAGCCCCCTAGCGGGAGTCGCGGATGAGCAGTTCTTC